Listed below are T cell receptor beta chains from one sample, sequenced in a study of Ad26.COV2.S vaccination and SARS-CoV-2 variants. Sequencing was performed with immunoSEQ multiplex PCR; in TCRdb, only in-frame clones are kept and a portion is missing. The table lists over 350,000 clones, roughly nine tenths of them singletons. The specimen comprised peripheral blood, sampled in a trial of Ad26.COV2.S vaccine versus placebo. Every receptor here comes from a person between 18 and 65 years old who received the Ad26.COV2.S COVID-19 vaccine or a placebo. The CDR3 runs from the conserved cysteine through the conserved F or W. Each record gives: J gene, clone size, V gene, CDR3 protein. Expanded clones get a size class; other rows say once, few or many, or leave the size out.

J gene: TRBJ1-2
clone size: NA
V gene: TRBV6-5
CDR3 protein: CASSYSDRGGYGYTF

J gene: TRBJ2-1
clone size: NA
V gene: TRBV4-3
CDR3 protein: CASSQGAGNSYNEQFF

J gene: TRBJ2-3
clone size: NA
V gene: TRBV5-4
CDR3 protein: CASSWGEGGGVLNTQYF

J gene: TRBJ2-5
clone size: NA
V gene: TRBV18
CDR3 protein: CASSPDHRETQYF

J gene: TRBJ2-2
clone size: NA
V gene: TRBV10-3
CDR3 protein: CAISGSDDRGLTGELFF

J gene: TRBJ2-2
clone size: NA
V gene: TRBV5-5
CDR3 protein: CASSFPGTADGELFF

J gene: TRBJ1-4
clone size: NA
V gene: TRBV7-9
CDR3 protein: CASSGLFNEKLFF

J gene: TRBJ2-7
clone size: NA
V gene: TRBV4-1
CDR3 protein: CASSQDRVGYEQYF

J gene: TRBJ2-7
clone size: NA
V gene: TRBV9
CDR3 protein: CARQARTSYEQYF

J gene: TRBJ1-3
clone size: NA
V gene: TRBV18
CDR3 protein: CASSPRDRVTGNTIYF

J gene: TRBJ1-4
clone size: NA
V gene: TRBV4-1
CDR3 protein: CASSQPGVDEKLFF

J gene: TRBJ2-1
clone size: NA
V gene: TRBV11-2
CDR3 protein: CASSSRGSGEQFF

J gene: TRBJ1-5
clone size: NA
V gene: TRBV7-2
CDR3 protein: CASSLVGLSNQPQHF

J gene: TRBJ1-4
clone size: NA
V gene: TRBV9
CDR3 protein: CASSLPYEKLFF

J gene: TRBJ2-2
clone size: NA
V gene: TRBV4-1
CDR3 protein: CASSQDLFDGQVPGELFF

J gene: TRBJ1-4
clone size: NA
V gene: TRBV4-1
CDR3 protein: CASSQTGWGEKLFF

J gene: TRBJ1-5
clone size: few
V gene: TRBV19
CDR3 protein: CASTLGRSNQPQHF

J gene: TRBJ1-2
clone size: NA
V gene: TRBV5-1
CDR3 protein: CASSSDRTYGYTF

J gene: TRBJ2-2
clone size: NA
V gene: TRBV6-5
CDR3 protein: CASSYQGRGPGGELFF

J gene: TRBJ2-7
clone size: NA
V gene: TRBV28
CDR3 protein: CASRSRNLVEQYF

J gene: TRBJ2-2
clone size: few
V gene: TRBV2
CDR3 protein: CASRSDRNTGELFF

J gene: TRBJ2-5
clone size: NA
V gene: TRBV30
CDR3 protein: CAWSLGTGRETQYF

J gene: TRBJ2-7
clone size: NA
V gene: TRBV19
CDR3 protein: CASSIGPGEQYF

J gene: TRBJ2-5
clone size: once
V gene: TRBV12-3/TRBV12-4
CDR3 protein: CASSLTGKETQYF

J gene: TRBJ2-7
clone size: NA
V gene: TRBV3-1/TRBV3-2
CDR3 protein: CASSLDTFSYEQYF

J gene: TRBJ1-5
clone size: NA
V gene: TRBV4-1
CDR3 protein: CASSQDTKESSNQPQHF

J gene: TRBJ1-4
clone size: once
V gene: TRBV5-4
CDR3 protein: CASSLKGGANEKLFF

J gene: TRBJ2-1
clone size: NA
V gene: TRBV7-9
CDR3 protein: CASSQRGTGPHEQFF

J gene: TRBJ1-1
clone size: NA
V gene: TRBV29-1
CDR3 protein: CSVENGYRRWWAFF

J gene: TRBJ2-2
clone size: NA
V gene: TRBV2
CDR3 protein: CASSRDRQNTGELFF

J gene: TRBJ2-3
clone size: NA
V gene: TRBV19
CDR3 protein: CASSPGLAGGSQDTQYF

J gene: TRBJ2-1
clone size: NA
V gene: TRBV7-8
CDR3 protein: CASSLVSGGVYNEQFF

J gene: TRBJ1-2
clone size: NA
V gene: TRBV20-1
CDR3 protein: CSASPDGGYTF

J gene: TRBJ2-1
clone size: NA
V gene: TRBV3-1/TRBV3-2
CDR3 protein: CASSQDLGDYNEQFF

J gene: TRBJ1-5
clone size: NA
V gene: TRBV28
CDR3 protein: CASGTGGRENQPQHF

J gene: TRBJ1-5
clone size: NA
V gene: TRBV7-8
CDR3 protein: CASSLSVDQPQHF

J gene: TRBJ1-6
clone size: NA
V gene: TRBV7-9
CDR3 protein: CASRPQGENSPLHF

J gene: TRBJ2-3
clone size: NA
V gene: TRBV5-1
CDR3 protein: CASSPRGQLRTDTQYF

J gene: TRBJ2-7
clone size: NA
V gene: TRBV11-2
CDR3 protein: CASSLTGVYEQYF

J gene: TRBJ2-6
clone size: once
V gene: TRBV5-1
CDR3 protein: CASSSGMTEGNTGANVLTF

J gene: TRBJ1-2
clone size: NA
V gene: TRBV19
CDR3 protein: CASAGDRARGGYTF

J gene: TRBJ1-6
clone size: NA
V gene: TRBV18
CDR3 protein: CASKSGDSPLHF

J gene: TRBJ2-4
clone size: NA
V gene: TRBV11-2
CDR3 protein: CASSFRDSFNIQYF

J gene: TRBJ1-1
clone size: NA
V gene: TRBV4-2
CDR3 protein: CASSQEQADTEAFF

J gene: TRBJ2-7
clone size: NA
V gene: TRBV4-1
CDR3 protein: CASSQVILLNEQYF

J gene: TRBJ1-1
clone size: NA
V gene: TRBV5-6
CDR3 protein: CASSLDRGVTEAFF

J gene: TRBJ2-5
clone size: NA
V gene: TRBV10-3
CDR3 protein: CAISEGETQYF

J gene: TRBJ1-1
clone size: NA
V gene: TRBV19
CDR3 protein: CASSKGRGQGSPMNTEAFF

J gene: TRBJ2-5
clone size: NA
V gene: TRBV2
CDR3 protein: CASSAIWGNKETQYF

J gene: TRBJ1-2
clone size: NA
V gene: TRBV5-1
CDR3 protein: CASSLGQQANYGYTF